The TCR beta chain under discussion was sequenced for a study of T cell responses to AZD1222 COVID-19 vaccine. Turning to this clone: Its matching antigen is unknown.

The CDR3 is 15 amino acids. Looked up from germline, CDR1 is SEHNR and CDR2 is FQNEAQ (reference sequence). V lost 5 bases and J lost 0, with 14 bases in between. Study-level points and caveats: Variant regions that are unmutated are reportedly the target of nearly half of spike-specific TCRs. Donors were chiefly white British, with a greater number of females, and clonal diversity was perhaps underestimated.

TCRdb keeps only in-frame clones here, not all; method: immunoSEQ multiplex PCR. Of tens of thousands of clones in the sample, 90% are singletons; the top ten hold approximately 3%. The V and J genes are TRBV7-9 and TRBJ2-7, with a weak D call TRBD1 (6 bases). The sequenced sample was peripheral blood, obtained on day 0 of AZD1222 vaccination. The receptor's source is an adult in good health. The CDR3 reads CASSPRGTPSYEQYF. CDR3 bases: TGTGCCAGCAGCCCTCGAGGGACACCCTCCTACGAGCAGTACTTC.